This section outlines one T cell receptor (beta chain) sequence together with its context. Its antigen is still unknown. The sample belongs to a study of Ad26.COV2.S vaccination and SARS-CoV-2 variants. About the study: A participant enrolled in the COV1001 Ad26.COV2.S trial arm provided the sample. In the study, Ad26.COV2.S was injected intramuscularly once, or twice 56 days apart.

Sequencing used immunoSEQ multiplex PCR; TCRdb keeps in-frame clones, though not all of them. The data hold fewer than 800,000 clones, with approximately 88% observed a single time. The treatment: around 19 received Ad26.COV2.S at low or high dose, single or two shots; about 5 received placebo; per-sample allocation not given. Sampling was done on day 63 after the first vaccine or placebo injection. The study, taken as a whole, reports: Responses of T cells in total may have been underestimated by the TCR breadth and depth analyses.

Sequenced material: peripheral blood, taken in a trial of Ad26.COV2.S vaccine versus placebo. This receptor was taken from a person aged 18-60 years who received the Ad26.COV2.S COVID-19 vaccine or a placebo.

For the CDR3, the DNA is TGTGCCAGCGCGGAGGGACCGGGACTAGTAACCGGGGAGCTGTTTTTT. Translating it yields CASAEGPGLVTGELFF. This rearrangement joins TRBV2 to TRBJ2-2; 8 positions agree with TRBD2. V shed 8 bases and J 5 bases; nucleotides not matched to a gene: 13. The CDR3 is made up of 16 amino acids. Germline V CDR1 and CDR2: SNHLY, FYNNEI.